This TCR beta chain originates from a study of cytomegalovirus exposure and HLA in healthy donors. The J segment lost 2 bases and the V segment lost 4 bases, leaving 9 bases of the junction unmatched. Germline V gene data show CDR1 as SEHNR and CDR2 as FQNEAQ (reference sequence). The CDR3 has 16 amino acids. Study results and limitations: Usually a TCR sequence was rare, but some public TCRs were found in many donors.

Remarks on this clone: Its antigen is as yet unknown.

The PCR used 60 Vbeta and 13 Jbeta primers. The data were produced by immunoSEQ multiplex PCR, yet TCRdb's version contains in-frame clones alone and is incomplete. The sample yields about 120,000 clones, 74% seen once. The TCR sequence derives from a human donor in good health. Sequenced sample: PBMCs. The chain is built from TRBV7-9 and TRBJ2-7, with 9 bases identical to TRBD1. CDR3 nucleotides: TGTGCCAGCAGCTCCGCACAGGGGGCCCTTCCCTACGAGCAGTACTTC. Its translation is CASSSAQGALPYEQYF.